These 18 T cell receptor beta chains were all obtained from the same sample, sequenced in a study of blood T cell repertoires in COVID-19. TCRdb's table, derived via immunoSEQ multiplex PCR, lists solely in-frame clones and lacks some. The table records 220,000 or so clones, around four fifths of them present only once. The sample consisted of peripheral blood. These receptor sequences come from a woman older than 75 with acute or convalescent COVID-19.

The chain recombines TRBV10-3 with TRBJ1-5, with 9 bases fitting TRBD1. This CDR3 spans 15 amino acids. V dropped 8 bases and J dropped 0; count of bases not matched to a gene: 5. The germline V gene has CDR1 ENHRY and CDR2 SYGVKD. DNA for the CDR3: TGTGCCATCGGTGGGACAGGGTATAGCAATCAGCCCCAGCATTTT. It codes for CAIGGTGYSNQPQHF.

CDR3 in DNA: TGTGCCAGTACCCCAAGCGGAGCCTACGAGCAGTACTTC. It translates to CASTPSGAYEQYF. V and J are TRBV19 and TRBJ2-7; D perhaps matches TRBD2 (5 bases). Germline V gives CDR1 LNHDA, CDR2 SQIVND (reference sequence). Trimming shortened V by 7 bases and J by 2 bases, and 12 bases separated the two germline ends. CDR3 length equals 13 residues. Full variable domain (outside the CDR3, taken from reference TRBV19 and TRBJ2-7): DGGITQSPKYLFRKEGQNVTLSCEQNLNHDAMYWYRQDPGQGLRLIYYSQIVNDFQKGDIAEGYSVSREKKESFPLTVTSAQKNPTAFYLCASTPSGAYEQYFGPGTRLTVT.

V gene TRBV20-1 combines with J gene TRBJ1-1, with D possibly being TRBD1 (5 bases). This CDR3 spans 10 amino acids. Germline V gene lookup returns CDR1 DFQATT and CDR2 SNEGSKA (reference sequence). The ends were cut back, 3 bases at V and 10 bases at J, with 9 bases in the middle. CDR3 residues: CSARQGTAFF. The CDR3 coding sequence is TGCAGTGCTAGGCAGGGAACAGCTTTCTTT.

This chain links TRBV7-9 with TRBJ1-1, with 8 bases matching TRBD1. Germline loops: CDR1 SEHNR, CDR2 FQNEAQ (reference sequence). V was pared by 3 bases and J by 1 base, with 4 bases of the junction left unmatched. The CDR3 runs to 15 residues. The DNA of the CDR3 is TGTGCCAGCAGCTTTGGACAGGGAAGGAACACTGAAGCTTTCTTT. This codes for CASSFGQGRNTEAFF. Using reference TRBV7-9 and TRBJ1-1 for the parts outside the CDR3, the full variable domain is DTGVSQNPRHKITKRGQNVTFRCDPISEHNRLYWYRQTLGQGPEFLTYFQNEAQLEKSRLLSDRFSAERPKGSFSTLEIQRTEQGDSAMYLCASSFGQGRNTEAFFGQGTRLTVV.

The chain joins TRBV7-2 to TRBJ2-5; TRBD1 agrees at 7 bases. J gave up 2 bases and V 5 bases, and 5 bases lay outside the gene matches. Germline V gives CDR1 SGHTA, CDR2 FQGNSA. The CDR3 covers 14 residues. DNA of the CDR3: TGTGCCAGCAGCCTAAGGGACAGACAAGAGACCCAGTACTTC. Amino acid sequence: CASSLRDRQETQYF.

V is TRBV28 and J is TRBJ1-2; D is ambiguous. Germline CDR1 reads MDHEN; CDR2 reads SYDVKM. Between the trimmed V and J ends, which lost 2 bases and 5 bases, there was a span of 18 bases. The CDR3 length is 16 residues. The CDR3 reads CASSLDSVRLGYGYTF. CDR3 nucleotides: TGTGCCAGCAGTTTAGATTCGGTCAGGTTAGGATATGGCTACACCTTC.

This chain links TRBV29-1 with TRBJ2-5; D not resolved. With 2 bases removed from V and 5 bases from J, the gap between germline ends came to 12 bases. The germline CDR1 and CDR2 sequences are SQVTM and ANQGSEA. CDR3 length: 13 residues. As DNA, the CDR3 is TGCAGCGTTGAAAGATTTAGCTGGGAGACCCAGTACTTC. Protein sequence: CSVERFSWETQYF. Complete variable domain (other parts from reference TRBV29-1 and TRBJ2-5): SAVISQKPSRDICQRGTSLTIQCQVDSQVTMMFWYRQQPGQSLTLIATANQGSEATYESGFVIDKFPISRPNLTFSTLTVSNMSPEDSSIYLCSVERFSWETQYFGPGTRLLVL.

This clone was seen more than once but under ten times. The chain recombines TRBV6-5 with TRBJ1-1, with D uncertain. Germline V CDR1 and CDR2: MNHEY, SVGAGI. Trimming left V 7 bases short and J 8 bases short, with 17 bases between. The CDR3 is 13 amino acids. CDR3 coding DNA: TGTGCCAGCAATAAAACAGAAAGAGAAGAAGCTTTCTTT. It yields the protein CASNKTEREEAFF.

This chain links TRBV7-9 with TRBJ1-2; 7 nucleotides align to TRBD1. Germline V CDR1 and CDR2: SEHNR, FQNEAQ (reference sequence). The CDR3 loop spans 18 amino acids. Losses at the gene ends were 4 bases for V and 4 bases for J; bases not matched to a gene: 18. CDR3 residues: CASSSTKRAGQPLYGYTF. In DNA form, the CDR3 reads TGTGCCAGCAGCTCCACCAAAAGGGCGGGACAGCCCCTCTATGGCTACACCTTC.

The V call is TRBV6-2 or TRBV6-3, the J call TRBJ1-4; 8 bases align to TRBD1. V lost 0 bases to trimming and J lost 11 bases; unmatched junction nucleotides: 14. CDR3 size: 17 residues. Germline CDR1 and CDR2: MNHEY and SVGEGT. The CDR3 DNA reads as TGTGCCAGCAGTTACTCCGGGACAGGAGGACTCCTGAGGAAACTGTTTTTT. Translating it yields CASSYSGTGGLLRKLFF.

The rearrangement uses TRBV7-2 and TRBJ2-7; tentative D call: TRBD2 (5 bases). CDR1 and CDR2 (germline): SGHTA, FQGNSA. Trimming stripped 4 bases from V and 6 bases from J, with 10 bases between. CDR3 length equals 12 residues. This CDR3 is CASSSDWGEQYF. CDR3 sequence (DNA): TGTGCCAGCAGCTCGGACTGGGGCGAGCAGTACTTC.

The chain uses TRBV21-1 and TRBJ2-1; the DNA was not used to check the table's D call, TRBD2. TRBV21-1 is flagged as a pseudogene. CDR3 length equals 15 residues. CDR3 in amino acids: CASSVPGLDYNEQFF. The CDR3 DNA follows: TGTGCCAGCAGCGTTCCGGGACTCGACTACAATGAGCAGTTCTTC.

The chain has TRBV6-5 and TRBJ1-1; TRBD1 might be the D (6 bases). Germline values: CDR1 MNHEY, CDR2 SVGAGI. This CDR3 is 15 amino acids long. V lost 4 bases, J lost 3 bases, and 15 bases lay in between. The CDR3 loop is CASSSTGLGDTEAFF. CDR3 DNA: TGTGCCAGCAGTTCAACAGGGTTGGGGGACACTGAAGCTTTCTTT.

The rearrangement joins TRBV5-1 to TRBJ2-3; a weak D match, TRBD2 (6 bases). Germline loops: CDR1 SGHRS, CDR2 YFSETQ. The CDR3 sequence is 17 residues long. Deletions cut 0 bases from V and 2 bases from J, with 16 bases between. The CDR3 region has the DNA TGCGCCAGCAGCTTGGGATCGACTAGGAGGGCCACAGATACGCAGTATTTT. It codes for CASSLGSTRRATDTQYF.

This clone has a handful of counts. The chain uses TRBV28 and TRBJ2-7, with 12 bases aligning to TRBD1. The germline V gene encodes CDR1 MDHEN and CDR2 SYDVKM. This CDR3 contains 15 residues. The V and J ends lost 6 bases and 7 bases, in that order; junction bases with no gene match: 10. The CDR3 DNA follows: TGTGCCAGCAGCCTCTCAGGGACAGGGGGCCGGGAGCAGTACTTC. Encoded protein: CASSLSGTGGREQYF.

The chain recombines TRBV28 with TRBJ1-6; 10 bases fit TRBD1. CDR3 length: 14 residues. Germline V gene sequence: CDR1 MDHEN, CDR2 SYDVKM. V dropped 6 bases and J dropped 10; count of bases not matched to a gene: 6. CDR3 sequence: CASRPGQGRSPLHF. The DNA of the CDR3 is TGTGCCAGCAGACCGGGACAGGGGCGGTCACCCCTCCACTTT.

The chain has TRBV27 and TRBJ2-3; perhaps TRBD2 as D (5 bases). The CDR3 is 13 amino acids. V lost 6 bases and J lost 4, with 11 bases in between. Germline CDR1 MNHEY, CDR2 SMNVEV (reference sequence). The CDR3 reads CASRRTGADTQYF. CDR3 DNA: TGTGCCAGCAGGAGGACTGGAGCAGATACGCAGTATTTT.

In this sample, this clone turned up once. This chain links TRBV2 with TRBJ2-5, with D possibly matching TRBD2 (6 bases). The CDR3 is 16 residues long. Germline V gene lookup returns CDR1 SNHLY and CDR2 FYNNEI. Trimming removed 2 bases at V and 9 bases at J, with 22 bases between. In DNA form, the CDR3 reads TGTGCCAGCAGTGAATCTGCGGGACCGTCCCTATCTCCCCAGTACTTC. Translation: CASSESAGPSLSPQYF.